This T cell receptor (beta chain) was retrieved from a study of blood T cell repertoires in COVID-19. Study-level information: Acute and convalescent COVID-19 specimens originated in the United States, Italy and Spain. T cells, B-cell-depleted T cells, or PBMCs provided the cDNA or gDNA that served as material.

As handled by the study authors: Nucleated cell counts were estimated from reference gene primer amplification. The data were produced by immunoSEQ multiplex PCR, yet TCRdb's version contains in-frame clones alone and is incomplete. V, J and clone size reflect that table, while D and trimming were determined from the DNA. The sample yields 95,000 to 100,000 clones, about 80% seen once. V was trimmed by 1 base and J by 3 bases, leaving 7 bases between them. In germline, CDR1 is MNHNS, CDR2 SASEGT. This CDR3 has 14 residues. This TCR was sampled from a human donor in a cohort sampled during active COVID-19. V is TRBV6-1 and J is TRBJ1-5; D is unclear. Sequencing was carried out using peripheral blood. CDR3 sequence (DNA): TGTGCCAGCAGTGAAGTGGGCAACAATCAGCCCCAGCATTTT. This translates into CASSEVGNNQPQHF.